This T cell receptor beta chain originates from a study of response to subunit inactivated influenza vaccine (dated by TCRdb to about 2018). Turning to the overall study: Deep quantitative profiling of the T cell receptor repertoire was used in the study to follow responses to a trivalent subunit inactivated influenza vaccine.

The full study reports these points: It was suggested by the authors that each seasonal influenza vaccination may recruit only a limited number of new T cells.

Reading from cysteine to phenylalanine, the CDR3 counts 12 amino acids. Of the read, only the CDR3 DNA is kept; its 36 bases are in frame from base 1. The germline ends are 9 bases apart after V is trimmed by 1 base and J by 10 bases. CDR1 and CDR2, per the germline V gene (reference sequence), are SGHKS and YYEKEE. This clonotype was picked up a small number of times. Its cognate antigen has yet to be identified. Per-base quality was not reported, and no clone a single base away is much larger than it. The library was built by means of RT-PCR. TCRdb records Illumina HiSeq 2500 as the sequencer. TCRdb reran the public reads through fastp at Q25 and MiXCR, keeping productive beta chains. Under each unique CDR3 protein, matching rows form one entry showing the most common genes and DNA. Counted in this sample were hundreds of thousands of distinct CDR3 sequences; 15% to 18% of them appeared once. The ten most abundant clones make up 11% of the sample.

Sequences were derived from PBMCs from blood, sampled roughly 12 days after vaccination. This receptor was identified in a man aged 50 to 60 who received an inactivated influenza vaccine. Donor details come from another sample of the same person, matched by shared clones. This receptor chain uses TRBV5-5 and TRBJ2-1; the D gene remains uncertain. CDR3 sequence: CASSLRAAEQFF. The base sequence is TGTGCCAGCAGCTTGAGGGCAGCCGAGCAGTTCTTC.